This entry is about one T cell receptor beta chain. The data belong to a study of blood T cell repertoires in COVID-19. The data were produced by immunoSEQ multiplex PCR, yet TCRdb's version contains in-frame clones alone and is incomplete. The sample contains around 250,000 clones, 65% to 90% of which appear only once. Germline assignment: CDR1 MNHEY and CDR2 SVGAGI. Between the trimmed V and J ends, which lost 7 bases and 2 bases, there was a span of 17 bases. This CDR3 comprises 15 residues. Sequenced material: PBMCs or T cells enriched from blood (not recorded which). The receptor was isolated from a man in his late teens or twenties who had recovered from COVID-19. The genes are TRBV6-5 and TRBJ1-1; possibly TRBD1 for D (5 bases). The CDR3 DNA reads TGTGCCAGCATTTGGATCAGGGCCTCTAACACTGAAGCTTTCTTT. Amino acid sequence: CASIWIRASNTEAFF.